This record covers a single T cell receptor (beta chain). Antigen unknown. Time point in this sample: patch test 2, 6 weeks after DPC sensitization. Documented treatment: therapeutic diphenylcyclopropenone sensitization with weekly scalp DPC. Blood draws came before every patch-test application. Blood, whole and unfractionated, served as the source for total RNA extraction. This record comes from a study of human T cells and chemical hapten exposure. Findings and caveats of the study: Significantly more large CDR3 similarity clusters arose among expanded TCRs than among controls. Because all patients had alopecia, their immune responses might differ from healthy ones.

MiXCR was run by TCRdb on the RACE reads, yielding one entry per CDR3 protein. The sample has some 70,000 distinct CDR3 sequences, about a tenth seen once; the top ten hold 6.5% to 8.5%. This sequence originates from a woman between 45 and 60 years old with alopecia areata. Some clones in this sample may be carry-over from other donors' samples. Sample: whole blood, taken in connection with sensitization to the hapten diphenylcyclopropenone (DPC).

The CDR3 sequence: CASSKPDPRNGETQYF. In nucleotides, the CDR3 is TGTGCCAGCAGCAAACCCGACCCCAGGAACGGGGAGACCCAGTACTTC. The rearrangement uses TRBV9 and TRBJ2-5, with D unclear. The CDR3 is made up of 16 amino acids. Germline CDR1 and CDR2: SGDLS and YYNGEE. V was pared by 4 bases and J by 5 bases, with 21 bases between.